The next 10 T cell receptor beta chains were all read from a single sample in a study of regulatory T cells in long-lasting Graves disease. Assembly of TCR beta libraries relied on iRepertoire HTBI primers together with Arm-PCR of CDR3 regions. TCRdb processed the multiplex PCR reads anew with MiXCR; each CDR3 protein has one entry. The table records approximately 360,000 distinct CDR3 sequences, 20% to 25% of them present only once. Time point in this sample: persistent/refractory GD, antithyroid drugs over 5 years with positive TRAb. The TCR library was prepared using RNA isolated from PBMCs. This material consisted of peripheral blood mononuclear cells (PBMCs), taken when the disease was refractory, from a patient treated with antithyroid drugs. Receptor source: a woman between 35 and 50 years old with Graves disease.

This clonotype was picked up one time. The CDR3 DNA follows: TGTGCCAGCAGCCAAGTATTCGCTGAGCAGTTCTTC. This translates into CASSQVFAEQFF. This chain links TRBV14 with TRBJ2-1; D call uncertain. V lost 1 base to trimming and J lost 9 bases, with 7 bases between them. This CDR3 spans 12 amino acids. From germline, CDR1 is SGHDN and CDR2 FVKESK.

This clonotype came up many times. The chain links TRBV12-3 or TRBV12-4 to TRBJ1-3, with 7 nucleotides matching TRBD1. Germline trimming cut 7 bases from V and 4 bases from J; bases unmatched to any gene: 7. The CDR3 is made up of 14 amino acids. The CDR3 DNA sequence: TGTGCCAGCACCAAGGGGGCTATGGGAAACACCATATATTTT. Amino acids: CASTKGAMGNTIYF.

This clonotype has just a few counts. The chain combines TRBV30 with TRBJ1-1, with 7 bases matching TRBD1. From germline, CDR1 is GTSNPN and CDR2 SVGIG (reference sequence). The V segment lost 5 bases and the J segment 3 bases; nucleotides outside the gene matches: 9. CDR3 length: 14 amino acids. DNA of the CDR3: TGTGCCTGGGAAAGGGGACAGATCCACACTGAAGCTTTCTTT. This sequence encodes CAWERGQIHTEAFF.

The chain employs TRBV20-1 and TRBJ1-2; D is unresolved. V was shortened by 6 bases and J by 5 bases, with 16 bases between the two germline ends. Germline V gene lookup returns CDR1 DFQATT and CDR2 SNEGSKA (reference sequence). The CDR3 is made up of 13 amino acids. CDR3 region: CSAPLGESYGYTF. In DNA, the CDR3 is TGCAGTGCGCCGCTAGGTGAAAGTTATGGCTACACCTTC.

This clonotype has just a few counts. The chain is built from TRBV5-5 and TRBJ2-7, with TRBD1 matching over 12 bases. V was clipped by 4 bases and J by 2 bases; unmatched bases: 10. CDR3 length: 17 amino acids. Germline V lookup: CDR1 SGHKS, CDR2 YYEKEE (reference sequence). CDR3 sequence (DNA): TGTGCCAGCAGCCCGGGACAGGGGGCGTCATTAGCCTACGAGCAGTACTTC. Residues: CASSPGQGASLAYEQYF.

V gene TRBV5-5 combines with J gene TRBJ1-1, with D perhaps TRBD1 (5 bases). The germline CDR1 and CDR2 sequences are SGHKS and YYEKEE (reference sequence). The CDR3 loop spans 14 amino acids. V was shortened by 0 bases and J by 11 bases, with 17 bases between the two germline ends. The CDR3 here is CASSLAGPTYGAFF. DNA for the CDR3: TGTGCCAGCAGCTTGGCGGGGCCTACGTACGGGGCTTTCTTT.

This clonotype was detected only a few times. This chain's CDR3 is CASSLDSATEAFF. The CDR3 nucleotides are TGTGCCAGTAGCCTCGATAGCGCCACTGAAGCTTTCTTT. The chain uses TRBV19 and TRBJ1-1; D is uncertain. The CDR3 covers 13 residues. The germline CDR1 and CDR2 sequences are LNHDA and SQIVND (reference sequence). Trimming pared 6 bases from V and 4 bases from J, leaving 12 bases between.

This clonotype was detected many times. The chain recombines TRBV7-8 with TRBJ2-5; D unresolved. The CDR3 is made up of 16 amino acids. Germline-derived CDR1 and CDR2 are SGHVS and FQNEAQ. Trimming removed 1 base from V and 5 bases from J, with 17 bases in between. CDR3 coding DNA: TGTGCCAGCAGCTTAGTAGACTCTCCTAGATGGGAGACCCAGTACTTC. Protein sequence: CASSLVDSPRWETQYF.

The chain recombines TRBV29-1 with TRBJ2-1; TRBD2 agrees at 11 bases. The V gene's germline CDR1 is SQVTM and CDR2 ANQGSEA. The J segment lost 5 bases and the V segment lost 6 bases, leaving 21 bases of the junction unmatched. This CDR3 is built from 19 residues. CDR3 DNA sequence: TGCAGCGTGCACAGGACCCATACTAGCGGGAGTTTGCCCCACAATGAGCAGTTCTTC. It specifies CSVHRTHTSGSLPHNEQFF.

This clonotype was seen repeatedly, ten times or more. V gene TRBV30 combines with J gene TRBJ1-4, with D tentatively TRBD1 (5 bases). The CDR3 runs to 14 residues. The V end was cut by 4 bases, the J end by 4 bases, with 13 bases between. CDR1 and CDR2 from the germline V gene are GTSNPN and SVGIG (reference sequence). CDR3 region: CAWKNRLLNEKLFF. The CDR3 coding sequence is TGTGCCTGGAAGAACAGGTTGCTTAATGAAAAACTGTTTTTT.